This T cell receptor beta chain was sequenced during a study of CD8+CD57+ T cells in acquired aplastic anemia. There are 13 residues in the CDR3. The V end lost 9 bases, the J end lost 4 bases, and 13 bases lay between the germline ends. In germline, CDR1 is LGHDT, CDR2 YNNKEL (reference sequence). TCR beta VDJ and CDR3 were profiled, and genomic DNA was the template. TCRdb passed the reads through MiXCR, listing each CDR3 protein once. The data hold 180,000 or so distinct CDR3 sequences, with under 50% observed a single time. Selection for sequencing was limited to patients who had shown CD8+CD57+ cell expansion by flow cytometry.

The clonotype originates from a human donor with aplastic anemia. Sequencing was done on a sample of sorted CD4+, CD8+, or CD8+CD57+ T cells (not recorded which) from PBMCs. The chain has TRBV3-1 and TRBJ1-3; D remains ambiguous. CDR3: CASVQSTGNTIYF. CDR3 bases: TGTGCCAGTGTACAAAGTACGGGAAACACCATATATTTT.